The clone carrying this TCR beta chain was detected only a few times. This record comes from a study of blood T cells in healthy people across ages. A second PCR, run for about 7 to 11 cycles, used a sample-barcoded 5' primer plus a J-beta primer mix. TCRdb redid the calling of the 5' RACE reads with MiXCR, one entry per CDR3 protein. The table has fewer than 1.5 million distinct CDR3 sequences, roughly 45% seen once. Aged about 6 to 90, donors were systemically healthy Caucasians from Russia. The germline V and J ends were trimmed by 0 bases and 0 bases, with 9 bases remaining between them. This CDR3 is built from 15 residues. From germline, CDR1 is ENHRY and CDR2 SYGVKD.

The clonotype was recovered from a woman between 18 and 29 years old in good health. Sequences were obtained from blood. V usage is TRBV10-3 and J usage is TRBJ2-7; D is possibly TRBD1 or TRBD2 (5 bases each). The CDR3 spells CAISESGTGSYEQYF. As DNA, the CDR3 is TGTGCCATCAGTGAGTCCGGGACGGGCTCCTACGAGCAGTACTTC.